This TCR beta chain was sequenced during a study of persistence of HIV-infected CD4 T cells. On the study more broadly: A couple of participants gave one leukapheresis sample; others gave up to roughly 180 mL blood repeatedly.

This was the immunoSEQ version 4 assay in survey mode. Data came from immunoSEQ multiplex PCR; TCRdb stores just in-frame clones and leaves some out. This sample has more than 30,000 clones; 82% occur once, and the top ten carry 5% to 7%. Remarks on this clone: Antigen specificity is unknown.

Lysates of CMV-infected fibroblasts at approximately 9.6 ug/mL stimulated these cells. CD40L/CD69 double-negative CD45RO-high memory CD4+ T cells were collected. Between the trimmed V and J ends, which lost 6 bases and 8 bases, there was a span of 18 bases. Germline CDR1 is SNHLY and CDR2 is FYNNEI. This CDR3 has 14 residues. The rearrangement uses TRBV2 and TRBJ2-3; D may correspond to TRBD1 or TRBD2 (5 bases each). The clonotype comes from an adult woman with HIV who was CMV-seropositive. Sequencing used CD4+ T cells sorted from PBMCs after approximately 18-hour stimulation, obtained from a patient who received antiretroviral therapy. CDR3 loop: CASSRDPGRGTQYF. The CDR3 DNA sequence: TGTGCCAGCAGCCGGGACCCCGGGCGAGGTACGCAGTATTTT.